The next 6 T cell receptor beta chains were all read from a single sample in a study of blood T cell repertoires in COVID-19. Sequencing was performed with immunoSEQ multiplex PCR; in TCRdb, only in-frame clones are kept and a portion is missing. The data contain just over 95,000 clones, about nine tenths of them seen just once; the ten biggest clones take up 5% to 5.5%. Sequenced: peripheral blood. The receptor set was obtained from a man aged 45-65 years with acute or convalescent COVID-19.

V is TRBV5-4 and J is TRBJ2-5; D ambiguous. The CDR3 spans 12 residues. Deletions cut 4 bases from V and 4 bases from J, with 8 bases between. Germline V gene data show CDR1 as SGHNT and CDR2 as YYREEE (reference sequence). The CDR3 region is CASSGPGETQYF. The CDR3 DNA follows: TGTGCCAGCAGCGGGCCCGGAGAGACCCAGTACTTC.

J is TRBJ2-7 and V is TRBV28; 7 positions match TRBD1. Losses at the gene ends were 6 bases for V and 3 bases for J; bases not matched to a gene: 2. CDR1 and CDR2 (germline): MDHEN, SYDVKM. The CDR3 has 12 amino acids. DNA of the CDR3: TGTGCCAGCAGGGGACAGATCTACGAGCAGTACTTC. Translating it yields CASRGQIYEQYF.

This chain joins TRBV4-1 and TRBJ2-7; D may be TRBD2 (6 bases). The CDR3 covers 14 residues. CDR1 MGHRA and CDR2 YSYEKL come from the germline V gene. The V end was cut by 4 bases, the J end by 0 bases, with 10 bases between. CDR3 DNA: TGCGCCAGCAGCCGGGCGACTAGCTCCTACGAGCAGTACTTC. Translated: CASSRATSSYEQYF.

The chain employs TRBV5-8 and TRBJ1-2, with TRBD1 as a possible D gene (5 bases). Looked up from germline, CDR1 is SGHTS and CDR2 is YDEGEE. The germline V and J ends were trimmed by 0 bases and 7 bases, with 10 bases remaining between them. This CDR3 is 13 amino acids long. CDR3 sequence (DNA): TGTGCCAGCAGCTTGGAGGACACGGGTGGCTACACCTTC. It codes for CASSLEDTGGYTF.

This chain connects TRBV18 to TRBJ1-4; D unresolved. CDR3 length: 14 amino acids. V lost 4 bases and J lost 6, with 12 bases in between. Germline lookup yields CDR1 KGHSH and CDR2 LQKENI. The CDR3 reads CASSRGAGYEKLFF. For the CDR3, the DNA is TGTGCCAGCTCACGAGGTGCGGGCTATGAAAAACTGTTTTTT. Combining the CDR3 with reference TRBV18 and TRBJ1-4 gives the whole variable domain NAGVMQNPRHLVRRRGQEARLRCSPMKGHSHVYWYRQLPEEGLKFMVYLQKENIIDESGMPKERFSAEFPKEGPSILRIQQVVRGDSAAYFCASSRGAGYEKLFFGSGTQLSVL.

The chain combines TRBV5-1 with TRBJ2-2; 7 bases align to TRBD2. The length of the CDR3 is 16 residues. The germline V gene has CDR1 SGHRS and CDR2 YFSETQ. The trim removed 0 bases at V and 1 base at J, leaving 3 bases unmatched. The CDR3 nucleotides are TGCGCCAGCAGCTTGGTGGGAGGGCGGAACACCGGGGAGCTGTTTTTT. This codes for CASSLVGGRNTGELFF. Looking up the rest from reference TRBV5-1 and TRBJ2-2 gives the full variable domain: KAGVTQTPRYLIKTRGQQVTLSCSPISGHRSVSWYQQTPGQGLQFLFEYFSETQRNKGNFPGRFSGRQFSNSRSEMNVSTLELGDSALYLCASSLVGGRNTGELFFGEGSRLTVL.